The 18 T cell receptor beta chains given below trace back to one sample, sequenced in a study of blood T cell repertoires in COVID-19. Some clones are missing from TCRdb's copy, which holds only in-frame ones; the method was immunoSEQ multiplex PCR. This sample has under 170,000 clones; approximately 84% occur once, and the top ten carry less than 2.5%. Material: peripheral blood. These TCRs come from a man aged 70 or older with acute or convalescent COVID-19.

This clone was observed once. V and J are TRBV3-1 (or the pseudogene TRBV3-2) and TRBJ1-2; D not certain. Germline V gives CDR1 LGHDT, CDR2 YNNKEL (reference sequence). Trimming took 0 bases from V and 4 from J, leaving 12 bases between them. This CDR3 is 15 amino acids long. CDR3 in DNA: TGTGCCAGCAGCCAAGATACGATGGCCCCCTATGGCTACACCTTC. Protein product: CASSQDTMAPYGYTF.

The rearrangement links TRBV4-1 to TRBJ1-5, with D tentatively TRBD1 (5 bases). This CDR3 is 17 amino acids long. The V and J ends lost 0 bases and 4 bases respectively, with 16 bases between them. Germline CDR1 MGHRA, CDR2 YSYEKL. CDR3 sequence (DNA): TGCGCCAGCAGCCAAGATTTTCCAGGGCCACCAAATCAGCCCCAGCATTTT. It codes for CASSQDFPGPPNQPQHF.

V gene TRBV2 combines with J gene TRBJ1-4, with D possibly TRBD1 on 5 matching bases. CDR3 length: 15 residues. V lost 3 bases to trimming and J lost 7 bases, with 15 bases between them. The V gene's germline CDR1 is SNHLY and CDR2 FYNNEI. Here the CDR3 DNA reads TGTGCCAGCAGTGAGAAGGGGCCCTATGGTGAAAAACTGTTTTTT. Translation: CASSEKGPYGEKLFF.

V and J are TRBV7-9 and TRBJ1-3; D perhaps matches TRBD1 (6 bases). Deletions cut 5 bases from V and 4 bases from J, with 12 bases between. The CDR3 covers 14 residues. Germline loops: CDR1 SEHNR, CDR2 FQNEAQ (reference sequence). The CDR3 nucleotides read TGTGCCAGCAGCCAACGGGGGGCAGGAAACACCATATATTTT. Protein: CASSQRGAGNTIYF.

J is TRBJ2-3 and V is TRBV14; a weak D match, TRBD1 (5 bases). The CDR3 contains 16 residues. CDR1 is SGHDN and CDR2 is FVKESK in the germline V gene. Trimming took 6 bases from V and 0 from J, leaving 16 bases between them. The CDR3 is CASSHYQGTSTDTQYF. The CDR3 coding sequence is TGTGCCAGCAGTCACTACCAGGGTACTAGCACAGATACGCAGTATTTT.

This clone turned up a few times. This chain links TRBV5-1 with TRBJ1-5; D call uncertain. V was clipped by 2 bases and J by 6 bases, with 15 bases between them. Germline CDR1 SGHRS, CDR2 YFSETQ. CDR3 size: 15 residues. CDR3 nucleotides: TGCGCCAGCAGCTTAGGAAATGGGCCGGTTCAGCCCCAGCATTTT. Translation: CASSLGNGPVQPQHF.

This chain joins TRBV28 and TRBJ2-2; TRBD1 is a possible D gene (5 bases). Germline CDR1 reads MDHEN; CDR2 reads SYDVKM. The CDR3 loop spans 14 amino acids. Trimming left V 8 bases short and J 0 bases short, with 10 bases between. The CDR3 DNA sequence: TGTGCCAGCTTCCAGGGCTCGAACACCGGGGAGCTGTTTTTT. It encodes CASFQGSNTGELFF.

CDR3 DNA: TGCGCCAGCAGCCAAGCGGGGTCACGCCCTACTCCCCGGGAGCTGTTTTTT. Translating gives CASSQAGSRPTPRELFF. V gene TRBV4-1 combines with J gene TRBJ2-2; a possible D gene is TRBD2 (5 bases). This CDR3 has 17 amino acids. Germline V CDR1 and CDR2: MGHRA, YSYEKL. V lost 1 base and J 9 bases, leaving 21 bases between the germline ends.

The V call is TRBV27, the J call TRBJ2-6; TRBD1 matches at 9 bases. The germline V gene encodes CDR1 MNHEY and CDR2 SMNVEV (reference sequence). With V trimmed by 5 bases and J by 0 bases, 8 bases remained unmatched. The CDR3 length is 18 residues. The CDR3 loop reads CASSTGGAHFSGANVLTF. CDR3 nucleotides: TGTGCCAGCAGTACAGGGGGCGCCCATTTCTCTGGGGCCAACGTCCTGACTTTC.

The V call is TRBV11-2, the J call TRBJ2-1; D perhaps matches TRBD1 (6 bases). The germline gives CDR1 SGHAT, CDR2 FQNNGV. Deletions cut 6 bases from V and 2 bases from J, with 23 bases between. The CDR3 consists of 18 residues. This CDR3 is CASRFWSGPGDTYNEQFF. The CDR3 coding sequence is TGTGCCAGCAGGTTTTGGTCTGGTCCTGGGGACACCTACAATGAGCAGTTCTTC.

The chain employs TRBV7-2 and TRBJ2-1; a possible D gene is TRBD1 (5 bases). V was trimmed by 0 bases and J by 3 bases, leaving 12 bases between them. There are 16 residues in the CDR3. The V gene's germline CDR1 is SGHTA and CDR2 FQGNSA. CDR3 in amino acids: CASSLAQGSSYNEQFF. In nucleotides, the CDR3 is TGTGCCAGCAGCTTAGCGCAGGGTTCCAGCTACAATGAGCAGTTCTTC.

The chain carries TRBV28 and TRBJ1-2; D possibly corresponds to TRBD1 (6 bases). V lost 5 bases, J lost 8 bases, and 12 bases lay in between. This CDR3 has 12 residues. CDR1 and CDR2 from the germline V gene are MDHEN and SYDVKM. In DNA, the CDR3 is TGTGCCAGCAGTCGACAGGACGGGGGCTACACCTTC. It is translated as CASSRQDGGYTF.

This clone showed up just a few times. The DNA of the CDR3 is TGTGCCAGCTCCAATCAACCCGGGACTGATGCCTACGAGCAGTACTTC. It encodes CASSNQPGTDAYEQYF. The chain combines TRBV2 with TRBJ2-7; D may be TRBD2 (6 bases). The ends were cut back, 8 bases at V and 2 bases at J, with 22 bases in the middle. There are 16 residues in the CDR3. Germline V gene lookup returns CDR1 SNHLY and CDR2 FYNNEI.

The V and J genes are TRBV13 and TRBJ2-7; perhaps TRBD1 as D (7 bases). V was cut by 4 bases and J by 3 bases, with 19 bases left in between. CDR3 length: 16 residues. Germline V gene data show CDR1 as PRHDT and CDR2 as FYEKMQ (reference sequence). The CDR3 region has the DNA TGTGCCAGCAGCTCGAGGCGGGACAGAGATATCTACGAGCAGTACTTC. It specifies CASSSRRDRDIYEQYF.

The V and J genes are TRBV19 and TRBJ2-3; 10 bases are a match to TRBD2. The CDR3 covers 17 residues. Per the germline V gene, CDR1 is LNHDA and CDR2 is SQIVND (reference sequence). V lost 5 bases and J lost 0; bases outside the gene matches: 8. CDR3 sequence (DNA): TGTGCCAGTAGTGATATTGGGACTAGCGCAAGCACAGATACGCAGTATTTT. Amino acids: CASSDIGTSASTDTQYF.

The CDR3 here is CASNPSGRNIQYF. CDR3 sequence (DNA): TGTGCCAGCAACCCTAGCGGGAGGAACATTCAGTACTTC. The rearrangement uses TRBV5-6 and TRBJ2-4; 11 nucleotides match TRBD2. CDR1 SGHDT and CDR2 YYEEEE come from the germline V gene. The CDR3 has 13 residues. J was trimmed by 7 bases and V by 6 bases; bases with no gene match: 3.

This clone was counted a few times. The V gene is TRBV29-1, the J gene TRBJ2-7, with no clear D. The CDR3 covers 11 residues. The V end lost 5 bases, the J end lost 0 bases, and 5 bases lay between the germline ends. Germline V gives CDR1 SQVTM, CDR2 ANQGSEA. CDR3 amino acids: CSVSHSYEQYF. DNA of the CDR3: TGCAGCGTTTCCCACTCCTACGAGCAGTACTTC.

This clone was seen once. The chain carries TRBV2 and TRBJ2-1, with 12 nucleotides matching TRBD2. CDR1 and CDR2 from the germline V gene are SNHLY and FYNNEI. CDR3 length equals 18 residues. The ends lost 4 bases at V and 5 bases at J; junction bases unmatched: 12. The CDR3 DNA reads as TGTGCCAGCAGTGCGGGACTAGCGGGTCAATGGGGCGACAATGAGCAGTTCTTC. Amino acid sequence: CASSAGLAGQWGDNEQFF.